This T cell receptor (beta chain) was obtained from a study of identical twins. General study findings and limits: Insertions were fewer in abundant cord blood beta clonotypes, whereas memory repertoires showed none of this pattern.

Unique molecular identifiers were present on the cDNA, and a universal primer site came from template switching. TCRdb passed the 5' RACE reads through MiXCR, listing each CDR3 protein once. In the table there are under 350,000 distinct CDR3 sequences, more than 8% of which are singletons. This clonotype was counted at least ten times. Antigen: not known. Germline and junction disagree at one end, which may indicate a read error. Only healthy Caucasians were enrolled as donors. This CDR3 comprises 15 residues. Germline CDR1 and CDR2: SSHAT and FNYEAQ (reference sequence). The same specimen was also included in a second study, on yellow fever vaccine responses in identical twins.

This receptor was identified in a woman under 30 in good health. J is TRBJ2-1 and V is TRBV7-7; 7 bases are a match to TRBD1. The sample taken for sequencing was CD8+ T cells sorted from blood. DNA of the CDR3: TGTGCTAGCAGCCCAGACAGGGACCCCTACAATGAGCAGTTCTTC. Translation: CASSPDRDPYNEQFF.